The 14 T cell receptor beta chains presented below share a single source sample, sequenced in a study of identical twins (dated by TCRdb to the mid-2010s). The library was obtained by 5' RACE. Sequencing took place on an Illumina HiSeq 2000. The public reads were reanalyzed by TCRdb: fastp trimming at Q25, MiXCR alignment, in-frame beta chains only. Under each unique CDR3 protein, matching rows form one entry showing the most common genes and DNA. Within this sample are over 550,000 distinct CDR3 sequences, with around 7.4% of them counted one time only. Roughly 1.5% of the sample comes from the top ten. These sequences were also reported in another study, on yellow fever vaccine responses in identical twins.

The sequenced material came from PBMCs. Every receptor here comes from a woman aged 18 to 35 in good health.

At least ten counts were recorded for this clonotype. The chain carries TRBV6-5 and TRBJ1-2; D remains unclear. The CDR3 covers 16 residues. The V end lost 0 bases, the J end lost 2 bases, and 13 bases lay between the germline ends. From germline, CDR1 is MNHEY and CDR2 SVGAGI. The CDR3 is CASSYSSGIGNYGYTF. CDR3 sequence (DNA): TGTGCCAGCAGTTACTCTTCGGGTATAGGAAACTATGGCTACACCTTC.

This clonotype was observed a few times. The V call is TRBV7-9, the J call TRBJ2-2, with 8 nucleotides matching TRBD1. The CDR3 runs 15 residues. From germline, CDR1 is SEHNR and CDR2 FQNEAQ (reference sequence). Trimming cost V 6 bases and J 4 bases; bases outside gene matches: 7. The CDR3 DNA reads as TGTGCCAGCAGTCCGCCGGGGACAGGCACCGGGGAGCTGTTTTTT. This gives the protein CASSPPGTGTGELFF.

The chain links TRBV20-1 to TRBJ2-2; D tentatively reads TRBD1 or TRBD2 (5 bases each). The CDR3 runs to 15 residues. Between the trimmed V and J ends, which lost 3 bases and 5 bases, there was a span of 16 bases. Germline CDR1 is DFQATT and CDR2 is SNEGSKA (reference sequence). The CDR3, as DNA: TGCAGTGCTAGCGGCAGGGAGTTGGGGACCGGGGAGCTGTTTTTT. It encodes CSASGRELGTGELFF.

This clonotype appeared many times. The V and J genes are TRBV5-1 and TRBJ2-2, with 12 bases that match TRBD2. Germline values: CDR1 SGHRS, CDR2 YFSETQ. With 3 bases clipped from V and 4 bases from J, the junction kept 4 bases outside the gene matches. CDR3 length: 16 amino acids. CDR3: CASSSQLAGGTGELFF. CDR3 nucleotide sequence: TGCGCCAGCAGCTCACAACTAGCGGGAGGCACCGGGGAGCTGTTTTTT.

This clonotype was seen a handful of times. The rearrangement links TRBV7-9 to TRBJ2-2; weak D call: TRBD2 (6 bases). This CDR3 has 15 amino acids. Germline V lookup: CDR1 SEHNR, CDR2 FQNEAQ (reference sequence). V lost 3 bases and J lost 4, with 12 bases in between. CDR3 in DNA: TGTGCCAGCAGCTTGCAGGGAGGAAGCACCGGGGAGCTGTTTTTT. It yields the protein CASSLQGGSTGELFF.

This clonotype was seen repeatedly, ten times or more. V and J are TRBV29-1 and TRBJ2-2, with 8 bases lining up with TRBD1. CDR1 SQVTM and CDR2 ANQGSEA come from the germline V gene. CDR3 length: 14 residues. Germline trimming cut 7 bases from V and 6 bases from J; bases unmatched to any gene: 10. The CDR3 nucleotides read TGCAGCGGCGGACAGGGTGGCAACGCCGGGGAGCTGTTTTTT. Translating it yields CSGGQGGNAGELFF.

This clonotype has a count of ten or more. CDR3 sequence reads: CASRRTGDYGYTF. The DNA of the CDR3 is TGTGCCAGCAGGAGGACAGGGGATTATGGCTACACCTTC. The chain combines TRBV12-3 or TRBV12-4 with TRBJ1-2; TRBD1 matches at 9 bases. The junction had 4 bases not matched to a gene; V was cut back by 6 bases and J by 5 bases. The CDR3 spans 13 residues.

This clonotype has a count of ten or more. The rearrangement links TRBV12-3 or TRBV12-4 to TRBJ1-5, with a tentative D call TRBD1 (6 bases). This CDR3 has 14 amino acids. V was trimmed by 6 bases and J by 2 bases, leaving 11 bases between them. The CDR3 is CASSTGPRNQPQHF. In nucleotides, the CDR3 is TGTGCCAGCAGCACAGGGCCTCGCAATCAGCCCCAGCATTTT.

This clonotype was counted only a few times. The V and J genes are TRBV3-1 and TRBJ2-1, with 9 bases lining up with TRBD1. The trim removed 8 bases at V and 5 bases at J, leaving 10 bases unmatched. The CDR3 runs 15 residues. Germline V CDR1 and CDR2: LGHDT, YNNKEL (reference sequence). The CDR3 region has the DNA TGTGCCAGCGCTCCACAGGGGGCAATGAACAATGAGCAGTTCTTC. It codes for CASAPQGAMNNEQFF.

This chain joins TRBV7-3 and TRBJ2-5, with D unresolved. Trimming pared 5 bases from V and 1 base from J, leaving 14 bases between. Germline V lookup: CDR1 SGHTA, CDR2 FQGTGA. The CDR3 is made up of 15 amino acids. The CDR3 DNA follows: TGTGCCAGCAGCCCGACCCCCGCACTCCAAGAGACCCAGTACTTC. Translated: CASSPTPALQETQYF.

This clonotype showed up just a few times. The V and J genes are TRBV5-5 and TRBJ1-1, with unresolved D. V was trimmed by 0 bases and J by 8 bases, leaving 8 bases between them. Per the germline V gene, CDR1 is SGHKS and CDR2 is YYEKEE (reference sequence). The length of the CDR3 is 12 residues. This CDR3 reads CASSLVLGEAFF. The DNA for the CDR3 is TGTGCCAGCAGCTTGGTTCTGGGGGAAGCTTTCTTT.

The gene calls are TRBV20-1 and TRBJ2-5; possible D gene TRBD1, 5 bases. Germline CDR1 DFQATT, CDR2 SNEGSKA (reference sequence). CDR3 size: 13 residues. Between the trimmed V and J ends, which lost 6 bases and 2 bases, there was a span of 13 bases. This chain's CDR3 is CSAPRGAQETQYF. CDR3 coding DNA: TGCAGTGCCCCAAGGGGTGCACAAGAGACCCAGTACTTC.

The rearrangement uses TRBV7-9 and TRBJ1-1; weak D call: TRBD1 (5 bases). Germline V gives CDR1 SEHNR, CDR2 FQNEAQ (reference sequence). CDR3 length: 15 amino acids. Trimming pared 1 base from V and 6 bases from J, leaving 15 bases between. CDR3 in DNA: TGTGCCAGCAGCTTAGGGGTCGGAGGGGTTGCTGAAGCTTTCTTT. The encoded protein is CASSLGVGGVAEAFF.

This chain connects TRBV4-1 to TRBJ2-3, with 7 bases matching TRBD2. CDR1 and CDR2 (germline): MGHRA, YSYEKL. The CDR3 totals 16 residues. J gave up 0 bases and V 3 bases, and 6 bases lay outside the gene matches. In nucleotides, the CDR3 is TGCGCCAGCAGCCATCCCGGACTAGGGAGCACAGATACGCAGTATTTT. It encodes CASSHPGLGSTDTQYF.